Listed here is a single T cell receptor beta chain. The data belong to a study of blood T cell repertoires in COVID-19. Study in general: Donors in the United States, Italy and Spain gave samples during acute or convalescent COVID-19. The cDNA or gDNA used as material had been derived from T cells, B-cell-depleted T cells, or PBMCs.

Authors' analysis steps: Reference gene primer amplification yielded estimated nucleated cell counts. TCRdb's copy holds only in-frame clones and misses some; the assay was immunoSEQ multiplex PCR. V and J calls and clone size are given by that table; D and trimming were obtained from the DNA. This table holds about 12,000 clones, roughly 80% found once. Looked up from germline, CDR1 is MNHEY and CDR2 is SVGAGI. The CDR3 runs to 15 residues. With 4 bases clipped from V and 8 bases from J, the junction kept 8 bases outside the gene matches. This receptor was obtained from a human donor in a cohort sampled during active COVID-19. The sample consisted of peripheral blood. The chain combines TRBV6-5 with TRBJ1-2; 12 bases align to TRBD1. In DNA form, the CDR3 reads TGTGCCAGCAGTTTCCAGGGACAGGGGGCTCGGGGCTACACCTTC. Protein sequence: CASSFQGQGARGYTF.